The T cell receptor beta chain described here comes from a study of blood T cell repertoires in COVID-19. CDR1 is SGHRS and CDR2 is YFSETQ in the germline V gene. Trimming took 4 bases from V and 12 from J; bases not matched to a gene: 15. The CDR3 contains 14 residues. Methods used by the authors: Scientists estimated how many nucleated cells there were by amplifying reference gene primers. TCRdb's table, derived via immunoSEQ multiplex PCR, lists solely in-frame clones and lacks some. For V, J and clone size, that table is used; D and trimming come from the DNA. The table has over 150,000 clones, 87% seen once.

The sequenced sample consisted of PBMCs or T cells enriched from blood (not recorded which). The origin of this receptor is a woman between 45 and 60 years old who had recovered from COVID-19. This chain joins TRBV5-1 and TRBJ1-2; 7 bases are shared with TRBD1. CDR3 nucleotides: TGCGCCAGCAGCCAGATGTCGGGACAGACTTACCACACCTTC. Protein: CASSQMSGQTYHTF.